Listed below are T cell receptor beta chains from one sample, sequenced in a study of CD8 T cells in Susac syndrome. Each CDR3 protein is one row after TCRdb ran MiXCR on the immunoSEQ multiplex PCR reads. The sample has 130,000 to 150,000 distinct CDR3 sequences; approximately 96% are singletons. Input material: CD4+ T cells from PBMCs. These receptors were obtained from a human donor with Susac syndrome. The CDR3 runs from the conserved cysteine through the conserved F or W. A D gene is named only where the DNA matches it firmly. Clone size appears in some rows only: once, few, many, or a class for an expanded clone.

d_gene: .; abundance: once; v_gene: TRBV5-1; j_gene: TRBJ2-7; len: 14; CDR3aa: CASSPRQEQYEQYF; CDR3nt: TGCGCCAGCAGCCCCAGACAGGAGCAATACGAGCAGTACTTC
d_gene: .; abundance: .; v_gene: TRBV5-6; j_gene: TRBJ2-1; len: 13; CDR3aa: CASSLGQVGEQFF; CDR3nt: TGTGCCAGCAGCTTGGGGCAGGTCGGTGAGCAGTTCTTC
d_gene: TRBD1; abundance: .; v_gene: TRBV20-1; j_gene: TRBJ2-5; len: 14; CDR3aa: CSARLTGGVETQYF; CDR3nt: TGCAGTGCTAGATTGACAGGGGGCGTGGAGACCCAGTACTTC
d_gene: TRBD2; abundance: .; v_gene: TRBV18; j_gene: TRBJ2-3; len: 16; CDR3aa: CASSPQQRGSTDTQYF; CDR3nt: TGTGCCAGCTCACCACAGCAGCGGGGAAGCACAGATACGCAGTATTTT
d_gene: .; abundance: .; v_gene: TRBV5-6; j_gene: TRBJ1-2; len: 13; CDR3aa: CASSLRGYYGYTF; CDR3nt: TGTGCCAGCAGCTTGAGGGGGTACTATGGCTACACCTTC
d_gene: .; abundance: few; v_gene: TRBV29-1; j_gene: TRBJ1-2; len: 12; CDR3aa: CSVEDRGYGYTF; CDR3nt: TGCAGCGTTGAAGACAGGGGCTATGGCTACACCTTC
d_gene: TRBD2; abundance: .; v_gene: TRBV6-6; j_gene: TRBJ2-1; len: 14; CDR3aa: CASRGTSGGNEQFF; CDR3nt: TGTGCCAGCAGGGGGACTAGCGGGGGCAATGAGCAGTTCTTC
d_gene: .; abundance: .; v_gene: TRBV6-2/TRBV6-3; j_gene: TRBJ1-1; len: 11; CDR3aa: CASSFGQGTFF; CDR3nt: .
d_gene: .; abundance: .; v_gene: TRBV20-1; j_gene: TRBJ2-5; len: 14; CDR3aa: CSARWDLPQETQYF; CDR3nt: TGCAGTGCTCGGTGGGACTTACCTCAAGAGACCCAGTACTTC
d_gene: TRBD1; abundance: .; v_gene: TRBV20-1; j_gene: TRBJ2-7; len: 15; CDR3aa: CSATRQDRISYEQYF; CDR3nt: TGCAGTGCTACCCGTCAGGACAGGATATCCTACGAGCAGTACTTC
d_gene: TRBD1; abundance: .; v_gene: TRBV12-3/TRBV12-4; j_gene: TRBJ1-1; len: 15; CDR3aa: CASNPEGAVGTEAFF; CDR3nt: TGTGCCAGCAACCCTGAGGGGGCTGTAGGTACTGAAGCTTTCTTT
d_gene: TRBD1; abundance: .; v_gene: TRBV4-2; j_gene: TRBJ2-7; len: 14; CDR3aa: CASSPDRVSYEQYF; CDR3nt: TGTGCCAGCAGCCCCGACAGGGTATCCTACGAGCAGTACTTC
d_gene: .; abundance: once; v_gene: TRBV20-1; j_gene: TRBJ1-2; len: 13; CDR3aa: CSAGKSGSYGYTF; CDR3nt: TGCAGTGCTGGAAAGAGCGGCAGCTATGGCTACACCTTC
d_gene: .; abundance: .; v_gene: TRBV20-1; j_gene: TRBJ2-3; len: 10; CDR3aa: CSAPTDTQYF; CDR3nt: TGCAGTGCTCCAACAGATACGCAGTATTTT
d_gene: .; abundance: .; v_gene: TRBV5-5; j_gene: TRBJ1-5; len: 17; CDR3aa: CASSLRPGADSNQPQHF; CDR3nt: TGTGCCAGCAGCCTGAGGCCGGGGGCGGATAGCAATCAGCCCCAGCATTTT
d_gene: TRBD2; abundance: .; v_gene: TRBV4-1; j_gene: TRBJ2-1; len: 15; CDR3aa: CASSLPGGSSNEQFF; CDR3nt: TGCGCCAGCAGCCTACCGGGGGGGTCTTCGAATGAGCAGTTCTTC
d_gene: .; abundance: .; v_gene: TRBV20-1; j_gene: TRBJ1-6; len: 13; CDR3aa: CSARQGSNSPLHF; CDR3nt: TGCAGTGCTAGACAGGGCTCAAATTCACCCCTCCACTTT
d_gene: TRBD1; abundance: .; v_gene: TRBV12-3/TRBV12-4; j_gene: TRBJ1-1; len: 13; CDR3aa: CASIVAGGTEAFF; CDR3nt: TGTGCCAGCATCGTCGCAGGGGGCACTGAAGCTTTCTTT
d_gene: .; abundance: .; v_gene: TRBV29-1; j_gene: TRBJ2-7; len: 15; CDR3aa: CSVVKSGGSSYEQYF; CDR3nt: TGCAGCGTCGTAAAGTCTGGGGGATCCTCCTACGAGCAGTACTTC
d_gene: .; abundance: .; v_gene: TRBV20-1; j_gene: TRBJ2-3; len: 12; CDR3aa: CSARGQLDTQYF; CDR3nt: TGCAGTGCTAGAGGGCAGTTAGATACGCAGTATTTT
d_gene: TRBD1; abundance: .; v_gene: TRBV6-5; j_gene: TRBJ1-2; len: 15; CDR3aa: CASSYGQGANYGYTF; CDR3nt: TGTGCCAGCAGTTACGGACAGGGGGCTAACTATGGCTACACCTTC
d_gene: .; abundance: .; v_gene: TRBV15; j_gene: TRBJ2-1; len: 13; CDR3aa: CATSRDRSNQQFF; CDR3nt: TGTGCCACCAGCAGAGATAGGTCTAACCAGCAGTTCTTC
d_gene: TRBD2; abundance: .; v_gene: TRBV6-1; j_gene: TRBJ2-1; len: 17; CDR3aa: CASSGGGTSGTYNEQFF; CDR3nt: TGTGCCAGCAGTGGGGGTGGGACTAGCGGGACTTACAATGAGCAGTTCTTC
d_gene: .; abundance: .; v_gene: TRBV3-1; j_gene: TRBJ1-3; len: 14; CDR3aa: CASSQGRAGNTIYF; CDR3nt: TGTGCCAGCAGCCAAGGCAGGGCTGGAAACACCATATATTTT